In its sample, the clone carrying this T cell receptor (beta chain) was seen many times. Its antigen is not identified. The data were taken from a study of CD8 T cells in ankylosing spondylitis. General observations from the study: Previously reported in reactive arthritis synovial fluid and blood were some of the motif variants. Seemingly distinctive of ankylosing spondylitis blood was a TCR beta motif formed by eight highly homologous variants. Peripheral blood samples showed relatively rare disease-linked clones, and these clones were CD8+.

A single record per CDR3 protein comes from TCRdb applying MiXCR to the 5' RACE reads. The sample lists approximately 400,000 distinct CDR3 sequences, under 20% occurring once. The sample consisted of blood, either unsorted or a sorted T cell fraction (not recorded which). The sequence came from a male donor with ankylosing spondylitis.

The CDR3 reads CAISDGVETQYF. The CDR3 nucleotides are TGTGCCATCAGTGATGGGGTAGAGACCCAGTACTTC. J is TRBJ2-5 and V is TRBV10-3; no firm D call. Trimming cost V 3 bases and J 4 bases, with 6 bases left between them. CDR3 length: 12 residues. Per germline, CDR1 ENHRY and CDR2 SYGVKD.